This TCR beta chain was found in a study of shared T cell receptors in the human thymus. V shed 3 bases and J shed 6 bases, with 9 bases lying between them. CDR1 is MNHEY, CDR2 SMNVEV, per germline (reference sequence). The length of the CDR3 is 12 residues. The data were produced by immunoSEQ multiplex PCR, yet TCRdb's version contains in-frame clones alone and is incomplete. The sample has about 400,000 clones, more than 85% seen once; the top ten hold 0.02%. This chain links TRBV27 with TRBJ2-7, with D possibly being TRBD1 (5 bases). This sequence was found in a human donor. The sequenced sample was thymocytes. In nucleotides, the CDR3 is TGTGCCAGCAGTTTGGGGCCCCGCGAGCAGTACTTC. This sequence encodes CASSLGPREQYF.